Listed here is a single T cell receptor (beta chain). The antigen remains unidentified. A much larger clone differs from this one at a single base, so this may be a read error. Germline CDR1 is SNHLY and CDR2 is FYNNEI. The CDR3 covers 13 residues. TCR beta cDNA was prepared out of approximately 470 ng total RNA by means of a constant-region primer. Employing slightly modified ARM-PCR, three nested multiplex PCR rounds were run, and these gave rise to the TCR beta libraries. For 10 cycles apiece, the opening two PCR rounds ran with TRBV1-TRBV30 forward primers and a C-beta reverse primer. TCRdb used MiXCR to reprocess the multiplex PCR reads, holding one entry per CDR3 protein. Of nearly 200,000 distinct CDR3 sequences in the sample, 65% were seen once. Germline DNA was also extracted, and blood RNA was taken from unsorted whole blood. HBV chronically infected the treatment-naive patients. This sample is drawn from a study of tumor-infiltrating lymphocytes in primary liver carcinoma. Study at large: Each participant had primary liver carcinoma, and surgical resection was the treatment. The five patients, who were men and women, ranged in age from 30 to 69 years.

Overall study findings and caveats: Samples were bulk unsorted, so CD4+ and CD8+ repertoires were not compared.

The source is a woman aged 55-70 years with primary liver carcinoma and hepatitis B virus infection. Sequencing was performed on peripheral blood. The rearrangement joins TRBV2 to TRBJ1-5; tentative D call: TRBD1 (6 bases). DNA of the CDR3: TGTGCCAGCAGTGCACAGGGAAATCGGCCCCAGCATTTT. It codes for CASSAQGNRPQHF.